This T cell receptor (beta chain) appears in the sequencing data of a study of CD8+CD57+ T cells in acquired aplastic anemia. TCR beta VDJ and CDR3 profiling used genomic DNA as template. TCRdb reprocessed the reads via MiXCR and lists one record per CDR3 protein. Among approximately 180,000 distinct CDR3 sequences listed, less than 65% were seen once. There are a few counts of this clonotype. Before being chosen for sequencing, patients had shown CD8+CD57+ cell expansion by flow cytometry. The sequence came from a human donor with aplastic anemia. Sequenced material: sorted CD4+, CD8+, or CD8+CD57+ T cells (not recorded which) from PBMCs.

CDR3 sequence: CASRGASRNTEAFF. CDR3 sequence (DNA): TGCGCCAGCAGGGGGGCTTCACGCAACACTGAAGCTTTCTTT. The gene calls are TRBV10-2 and TRBJ1-1; possibly TRBD1 for D (6 bases). This CDR3 is 14 amino acids long. V lost 6 bases to trimming and J lost 2 bases, with 13 bases between them. Germline V gene data show CDR1 as WSHSY and CDR2 as SAAADI.